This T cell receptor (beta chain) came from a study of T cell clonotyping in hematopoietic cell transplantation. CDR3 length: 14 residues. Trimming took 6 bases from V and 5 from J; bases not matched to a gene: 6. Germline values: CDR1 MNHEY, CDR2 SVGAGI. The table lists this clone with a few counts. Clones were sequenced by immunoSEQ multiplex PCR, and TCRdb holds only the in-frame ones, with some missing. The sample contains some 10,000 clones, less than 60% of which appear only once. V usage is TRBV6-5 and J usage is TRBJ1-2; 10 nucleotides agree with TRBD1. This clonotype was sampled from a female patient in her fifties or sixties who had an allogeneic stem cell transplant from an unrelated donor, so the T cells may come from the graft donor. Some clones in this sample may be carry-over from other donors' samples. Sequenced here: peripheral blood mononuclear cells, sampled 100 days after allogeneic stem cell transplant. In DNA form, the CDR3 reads TGTGCCAGCAGCTTAGGACAGGGGGGATATGGCTACACCTTC. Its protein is CASSLGQGGYGYTF.